The clone carrying this T cell receptor beta chain was seen once. This record comes from a study of blood T cell repertoires in COVID-19. Study-wide background: PBMCs, B-cell-depleted T cells, or T cells provided the cDNA or gDNA that made up the material.

Here immunoSEQ multiplex PCR was the method, and the copy in TCRdb shows in-frame clones only, minus some. The sample holds fewer than 350,000 clones, 81% seen once. Trimming stripped 7 bases from V and 2 bases from J, with 11 bases between. The CDR3 sequence is 13 residues long. From germline, CDR1 is MNHEY and CDR2 SVGAGI. The sample comprised peripheral blood. The rearrangement links TRBV6-5 to TRBJ1-2; D might be TRBD1 (6 bases). The receptor was derived from a woman aged 55-70 years with active or convalescent COVID-19. The CDR3, as DNA: TGTGCCAGCAAGACCGGACAGAACTATGGCTACACCTTC. This encodes CASKTGQNYGYTF.